This T cell receptor (beta chain) was found in a study of blood T cell repertoires in COVID-19. The method was immunoSEQ multiplex PCR; TCRdb's version includes in-frame clones alone and lacks a portion of them. The top ten clones hold over 0.7% of a sample with 450,000 or so clones, approximately 89% of them seen once. The sequencing sample was made of peripheral blood. This TCR was sampled from a man younger than 35 with COVID-19, enrolled during active disease.

The CDR3 DNA reads TGTGCCAGCAGCCGGACTAGCGGGAGCTCCTACGAGCAGTACTTC. Its protein is CASSRTSGSSYEQYF. The rearrangement uses TRBV9 and TRBJ2-7; 13 bases match TRBD2. Per germline, CDR1 SGDLS and CDR2 YYNGEE. The CDR3 contains 15 residues. The trim removed 4 bases at V and 0 bases at J, leaving 1 base unmatched.